Listed below are T cell receptor beta chains from one sample, sequenced in a study of blood T cell repertoires in COVID-19. The repertoire was sequenced with immunoSEQ multiplex PCR; TCRdb's copy has only in-frame clones and lacks some. The table shows about 200,000 clones, with about 90% occurring only once. The sample comprised peripheral blood. The receptors derive from a man aged 35 to 55 with active or convalescent COVID-19. Both conserved end residues are part of each CDR3. The D gene is left open where the match is weak. The size field is filled for only some rows; it gives once, few, many or a size class.

D	J	size	V	CDR3	DNA
TRBD1	TRBJ1-4	-	TRBV6-5	CASSYQGATNEKLFF	TGTGCCAGCAGTTATCAGGGGGCAACTAATGAAAAACTGTTTTTT
-	TRBJ2-7	-	TRBV7-9	CASSLSGNAYEQYF	TGTGCCAGCAGCTTATCAGGGAATGCCTACGAGCAGTACTTC
-	TRBJ2-7	-	TRBV5-8	CASSPMRDEQYF	TGTGCCAGCAGCCCGATGAGGGACGAGCAGTACTTC
-	TRBJ1-6	once	TRBV5-1	CASSLGQDSPLHF	TGCGCCAGCAGCTTGGGGCAGGATTCACCCCTCCACTTT
-	TRBJ2-4	-	TRBV2	CASSRQGLAKNIQYF	TGTGCCAGCAGTCGACAGGGACTAGCCAAAAACATTCAGTACTTC
-	TRBJ2-1	-	TRBV5-1	CASSLGQAYNEQFF	TGCGCCAGCAGCTTGGGACAGGCCTACAATGAGCAGTTCTTC
-	TRBJ1-4	-	TRBV5-4	CASSGGGYNEKLFF	TGTGCCAGCAGCGGCGGGGGTTATAATGAAAAACTGTTTTTT
-	TRBJ2-7	once	TRBV9	CASSVAGYEQYF	TGTGCCAGCAGCGTAGCGGGTTACGAGCAGTACTTC
-	TRBJ1-1	-	TRBV28	CASSAQGLAFF	TGTGCCAGCAGTGCACAGGGCCTAGCTTTCTTT
TRBD1	TRBJ1-1	-	TRBV28	CASSGARGAYTEAFF	TGTGCCAGCAGTGGGGCCAGGGGGGCGTACACTGAAGCTTTCTTT
-	TRBJ1-2	-	TRBV6-5	CASSFGIQGGYGYTF	TGTGCCAGCAGCTTCGGGATTCAGGGAGGCTATGGCTACACCTTC
TRBD1	TRBJ1-1	-	TRBV5-1	CASSADRVYTEAFF	TGCGCCAGCAGCGCGGACAGGGTTTATACTGAAGCTTTCTTT
TRBD1	TRBJ2-2	-	TRBV19	CASSIQYPPGQGILNTGELFF	TGTGCCAGTAGTATCCAATACCCGCCGGGACAGGGGATACTTAACACCGGGGAGCTGTTTTTT
-	TRBJ2-7	-	TRBV10-3	CAISPSEPYAEQYF	TGTGCCATCAGCCCTAGTGAACCGTACGCCGAGCAGTACTTC
TRBD1	TRBJ1-2	-	TRBV19	CASYDRGRDYGYTF	TGTGCCAGTTATGACAGGGGGCGAGACTATGGCTACACCTTC
-	TRBJ2-7	once	TRBV5-1	CASSSGFYEQYF	TGCGCCAGCAGTTCGGGGTTCTACGAGCAGTACTTC
-	TRBJ2-3	-	TRBV7-2	CASSLEGLNTQYF	TGTGCCAGCAGCTTAGAGGGGTTAAATACGCAGTATTTT
-	TRBJ1-3	-	TRBV28	CASSNFGSSGNTIYF	TGTGCCAGCAGTAACTTCGGGAGCTCTGGAAACACCATATATTTT
TRBD2	TRBJ2-1	-	TRBV7-9	CASSESSGGYNEQFF	TGTGCCAGCAGCGAGTCTAGCGGGGGTTACAATGAGCAGTTCTTC
TRBD1	TRBJ2-7	-	TRBV12-3/TRBV12-4	CASSPGQSYEQYF	TGTGCCAGCAGCCCGGGACAGAGCTACGAGCAGTACTTC
TRBD1	TRBJ1-5	-	TRBV18	CASSPSDRGLNQPQHF	TGTGCCAGCTCACCTTCGGACAGGGGGCTCAATCAGCCCCAGCATTTT
TRBD2	TRBJ2-7	-	TRBV5-1	CASRGTGGPHEQYF	TGCGCCAGCAGGGGGACGGGAGGGCCCCACGAGCAGTACTTC
TRBD2	TRBJ2-7	-	TRBV7-3	CASSLSLAGAYEQYF	TGTGCCAGCAGCTTGTCACTAGCGGGGGCCTACGAGCAGTACTTC
-	TRBJ1-2	few	TRBV15	CATSTTTGLYGYTF	TGTGCCACCAGCACCACGACAGGTCTCTATGGCTACACCTTC
TRBD1	TRBJ1-1	-	TRBV10-2	CASSDKGGAGVSTEAFF	TGCGCCAGCAGTGATAAAGGGGGCGCTGGGGTTAGCACTGAAGCTTTCTTT
-	TRBJ2-7	-	TRBV6-5	CASSYRQSYEQYF	TGTGCCAGCAGTTATCGACAGTCCTACGAGCAGTACTTC
TRBD1	TRBJ1-2	once	TRBV5-4	CASSSYRGRVYGYTF	TGTGCCAGCAGCTCTTACAGGGGGCGAGTCTATGGCTACACCTTC
TRBD1	TRBJ1-2	-	TRBV5-1	CASSIQGNGYTF	TGCGCCAGCAGCATACAGGGGAATGGCTACACCTTC
TRBD1	TRBJ1-6	-	TRBV27	CASRDRVRLASPLHF	TGTGCCAGCAGGGACAGGGTCCGCCTCGCTTCACCCCTCCACTTT
-	TRBJ2-4	-	TRBV6-1	CASSERGGGENFLAKNIQYF	TGTGCCAGCAGTGAAAGGGGAGGAGGAGAAAACTTTCTAGCCAAAAACATTCAGTACTTC
TRBD1	TRBJ2-3	-	TRBV2	CASRAGTGTSTDTQYF	TGTGCCAGCAGGGCCGGGACAGGGACTAGCACAGATACGCAGTATTTT
-	TRBJ1-2	-	TRBV28	CASNADKRDGYTF	TGTGCCAGCAATGCGGACAAGCGGGATGGCTACACCTTC
TRBD1	TRBJ1-2	-	TRBV29-1	CSVGTGGSYGYTF	TGCAGCGTTGGAACAGGGGGCAGCTATGGCTACACCTTC
TRBD1	TRBJ2-1	-	TRBV5-6	CASSWGQVPPSYNEQFF	TGTGCCAGCAGCTGGGGACAGGTCCCTCCCTCCTACAATGAGCAGTTCTTC
-	TRBJ2-7	-	TRBV6-5	CASSRGDSSYEQYF	TGTGCCAGCAGTCGCGGGGATAGCTCCTACGAGCAGTACTTC
TRBD1	TRBJ2-7	-	TRBV27	CASSLTPWGQGRNEQYF	TGTGCCAGCAGTTTAACACCCTGGGGACAGGGTAGGAACGAGCAGTACTTC
-	TRBJ1-5	-	TRBV24-1	CATTFRSGGFQPQHF	TGTGCCACCACTTTTCGGTCCGGGGGGTTTCAGCCCCAGCATTTT
-	TRBJ1-2	-	TRBV6-1	CASSEETVEYGGYTF	TGTGCCAGCAGTGAAGAGACGGTGGAGTACGGCGGCTACACCTTC
TRBD1	TRBJ1-5	-	TRBV6-5	CASSWDRDQPQHF	TGTGCCAGCAGTTGGGACAGGGATCAGCCCCAGCATTTT
TRBD2	TRBJ2-1	-	TRBV7-2	CASSNSGTRHNEQFF	TGTGCCAGCAGTAATAGCGGGACACGTCATAATGAGCAGTTCTTC
TRBD1	TRBJ1-2	-	TRBV7-9	CASSLTGTGLYGYTF	TGTGCCAGCAGCCTAACCGGGACAGGGCTGTATGGCTACACCTTC
-	TRBJ2-1	-	TRBV19	CASSADLTSYNEQFF	TGTGCCAGTAGTGCCGACTTGACCTCCTACAATGAGCAGTTCTTC
TRBD1	TRBJ1-3	-	TRBV19	CASSSQGSGNTIYF	TGTGCCAGTAGCTCACAGGGGTCTGGAAACACCATATATTTT
-	TRBJ2-1	-	TRBV7-7	CASRAAGATYNEQFF	TGTGCCAGCAGGGCGGCAGGGGCAACCTACAATGAGCAGTTCTTC
-	TRBJ1-5	-	TRBV18	CASSPPPPGNQPQHF	TGTGCCAGCTCACCACCGCCGCCAGGGAATCAGCCCCAGCATTTT
TRBD2	TRBJ2-1	-	TRBV3-1/TRBV3-2	CASSQDGPRGGLYNEQFF	TGTGCCAGCAGCCAAGATGGCCCCCGGGGGGGATTATACAATGAGCAGTTCTTC
-	TRBJ2-7	-	TRBV27	CASSFSTGSYEQYF	TGTGCCAGCAGTTTCTCGACAGGTTCCTACGAGCAGTACTTC
TRBD1	TRBJ1-1	-	TRBV3-1/TRBV3-2	CASSYRDRGRTEAFF	TGTGCCAGCAGCTACCGGGACAGGGGGAGAACTGAAGCTTTCTTT
-	TRBJ1-5	-	TRBV2	CASSQDSALYSNQPQHF	TGTGCCAGCAGCCAGGACAGCGCCCTGTATAGCAATCAGCCCCAGCATTTT
-	TRBJ2-7	-	TRBV6-1	CASSDSLDDYEQYF	TGTGCCAGCAGTGATTCTCTAGACGACTACGAGCAGTACTTC
TRBD1	TRBJ1-1	-	TRBV27	CASSLSQGMRAEAFF	TGTGCCAGCAGTTTATCACAGGGGATGAGGGCTGAAGCTTTCTTT
TRBD2	TRBJ2-3	-	TRBV6-5	CASSPSGLSTDTQYF	TGTGCCAGCAGCCCCTCGGGACTATCCACAGATACGCAGTATTTT